This T cell receptor beta chain was captured by sequencing in a study of cytomegalovirus exposure and HLA in healthy donors (dated by TCRdb to between 2016 and 2019). Notes on the research overall: The 666 repertoires of the first cohort and the roughly 120 validation repertoires were produced on the same platform, according to a later analysis. High-throughput TCR immunosequencing, statistical association of individual TCRs with disease status, and machine learning were combined to predict cytomegalovirus infection status. Along with the roughly 670-subject first cohort, a separate validation cohort of approximately 110 different subjects was used. The study aimed to test whether cataloging public T cell receptors could reveal signatures of past pathogen exposure. Overall study results and their limits: A few of the identified cytomegalovirus-associated TCR beta chains were confirmed in vitro to be specific for cytomegalovirus antigens. A later analysis had no HLA typing for the validation cohort, so co-occurrence there was scored across all 110 or so repertoires. A total of 150 to 200 TCR beta chains were listed by the study as associated with cytomegalovirus. Most TCR sequences were observed very rarely across donors, whereas some public TCRs were present in many individuals. The classifier was reported to diagnose cytomegalovirus status with high specificity and sensitivity in both the original cohort and the validation cohort. In a later analysis, TCRs clustered in the first cohort were found to also tend to co-occur in the roughly 130 validation repertoires, with 94% of cluster scores above 0. According to the authors, the approach could potentially be generalized to other disease states and immunological phenotypes.

Trimming removed 5 bases from V and 7 bases from J, leaving 11 bases between the germline ends. CDR1 and CDR2 are read off the germline V gene as MNHEY and SVGAGI. Spanning cysteine to phenylalanine, the CDR3 consists of 12 amino acids. The read is trimmed to its CDR3 DNA, 36 bases read in frame from base 1. The donors were included in the validation cohort of some 120 subjects, a group kept apart from the roughly 610-subject first cohort. The sample holds a few counts of this clone. Its specific antigen is unknown. Base qualities are not provided; no much larger clone lies one nucleotide away. The library relied on the immunoSEQ multiplex PCR assay. The authors' pipeline ran thus. A statistical classification framework was built to diagnose cytomegalovirus status from the catalog of TCR beta chain sequences. TCRdb obtained this table from immuneACCESS and retained in-frame rearrangements with V and J assigned. These tables miss some clones; where compared with another copy, unresolved V genes account for less than half of the shortfall, and the remainder is unexplained. That table gives V, J and clone size, and the DNA gave D and trimming. The sample table lists a few hundred thousand clones, approximately 90% of them with a count of one. The ten largest clonotypes hold 0.84% of the sample.

The clonotype was recovered from a woman younger than 30 in good health and CMV-seronegative. Material: PBMCs. Recombination connected TRBV6-5 to TRBJ1-2; the D gene cannot be resolved reliably. The sequenced DNA: TGTGCCAGCAGTCCCCTCGGGGTTGGCTACACCTTC. It translates to CASSPLGVGYTF.